One TCR beta chain is described in this entry. The sample comes from a study of T cells in tuberculosis. Clones were read by immunoSEQ multiplex PCR, and TCRdb kept only the in-frame ones, dropping some. The sample shows about 33,000 clones, roughly 95% of them seen only once. Adolescents were screened for latent TB by skin test and IGRA. The sequenced material came from PBMCs. The sequence was obtained from a donor aged 10-29 years with latent tuberculosis or without tuberculosis infection.

The CDR3 region has the DNA TGTGCCAGCGCTCTCGGACTAGCAGAGACCCAGTACTTC. This codes for CASALGLAETQYF. The chain recombines TRBV6-1 with TRBJ2-5, with 8 bases fitting TRBD2. The V and J ends lost 8 bases and 4 bases, in that order; junction bases with no gene match: 6. The CDR3 consists of 13 residues. Germline values: CDR1 MNHNS, CDR2 SASEGT.